This T cell receptor (beta chain) was identified during a study of T-cell reconstitution after alpha-beta-depleted transplantation in children. As it was prepared, the TCRbeta library received unique molecular identifiers. TCRdb ran MiXCR on the PCR reads and lists one entry per CDR3 protein. The table has around 78,000 distinct CDR3 sequences, roughly an eighth seen once. Comments on this clonotype: A junction end diverges from the germline sequence, so it may reflect a read error.

This CDR3 has 15 amino acids. Germline CDR1 SGHKS, CDR2 YYEKEE (reference sequence). This chain links TRBV5-5 with TRBJ2-1; a weak D match, TRBD2 (6 bases). The source of this sequence is a male patient under 10 years old who had a stem cell transplant for acute lymphoblastic leukemia, so the T cells may come from the graft donor. Source: PBMCs, mostly from graft donor cells, taken 180 days after TCRalphabeta/CD19-depleted stem cell transplant. The CDR3 DNA is TGTGTCAGCAGCCCCACCCGGACTAACCTCTGGGAGCAGTTCTTC. Its translation: CVSSPTRTNLWEQFF.